Detailed here is one TCR beta chain. The time point: blood at routine non-recurrence follow-up after resection. Whole RNA from tumor, nontumor lung or frozen PBMC was sequenced unsorted. The data derive from a study of spatial heterogeneity in lung cancer. Study-wide background: Within raw reads, each unique TCR and UMI combination appeared on average more than ten times.

TCRdb reprocessed the 5' RACE reads via MiXCR and lists one record per CDR3 protein. The data contain 17,000 or so distinct CDR3 sequences, around 9.6% of them singletons. Per the germline V gene, CDR1 is SNHLY and CDR2 is FYNNEI. V dropped 0 bases and J dropped 2 bases, with 10 bases sitting between them. The CDR3 is 15 amino acids. This TCR was recovered from a male donor with early-stage non-small cell lung cancer. This specimen consisted of PBMCs, obtained at follow-up. V is TRBV2 and J is TRBJ1-2; tentative D call: TRBD1 (5 bases). The CDR3 coding sequence is TGTGCCAGCAGTGAAGCGTCCCCAGGGAACTATGGCTACACCTTC. Translated: CASSEASPGNYGYTF.